This T cell receptor (beta chain) was recovered during a study of T cell repertoires in cytomegalovirus infection. Trimming took 2 bases from V and 4 from J, leaving 12 bases between them. The CDR3 is made up of 14 amino acids. Germline-derived CDR1 and CDR2 are SGHRS and YFSETQ. Using its own MiXCR run on the reads, TCRdb lists one record per CDR3 protein. Found here are more than 400,000 distinct CDR3 sequences, about 25% of them singletons; the top ten hold roughly 13%. The receptor was derived from a human donor in good health (CMV status not recorded). Some clones in this sample may be carry-over from other donors' samples. The sample was PBMCs. This sequence joins TRBV5-1 and TRBJ1-1; maybe TRBD1 (5 bases). In DNA, the CDR3 is TGCGCCAGCAGCTTTCAGGGCCCAGGCACTGAAGCTTTCTTT. This encodes CASSFQGPGTEAFF.